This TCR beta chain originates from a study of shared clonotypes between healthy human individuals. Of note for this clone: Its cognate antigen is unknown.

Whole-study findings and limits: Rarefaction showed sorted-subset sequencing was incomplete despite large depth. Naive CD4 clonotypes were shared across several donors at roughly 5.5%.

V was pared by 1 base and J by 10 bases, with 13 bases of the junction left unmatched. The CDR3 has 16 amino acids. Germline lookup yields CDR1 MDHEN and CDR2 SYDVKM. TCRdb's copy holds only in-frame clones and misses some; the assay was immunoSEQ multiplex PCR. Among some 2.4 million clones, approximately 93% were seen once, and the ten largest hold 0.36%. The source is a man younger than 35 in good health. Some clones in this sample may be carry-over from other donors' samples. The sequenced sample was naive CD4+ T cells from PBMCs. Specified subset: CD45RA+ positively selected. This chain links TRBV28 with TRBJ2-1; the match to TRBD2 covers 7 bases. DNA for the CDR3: TGTGCCAGCAGTTTATTAGCCGCGAGCGGGACCCCCGAGCAGTTCTTC. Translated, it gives CASSLLAASGTPEQFF.